The 20 T cell receptor beta chains reported below all come from one sample, sequenced in a study of blood T cell repertoires in COVID-19. Profiling relied on immunoSEQ multiplex PCR, and the TCRdb table lists in-frame clones only, not all of them. The table lists around 94,000 clones, approximately 84% of them singletons. What was sequenced was peripheral blood. The receptors originated from a human donor in a cohort sampled during active COVID-19.

This clone has a single count. The chain is built from TRBV5-4 and TRBJ2-6; 8 nucleotides agree with TRBD1. This CDR3 contains 17 residues. Per germline, CDR1 SGHNT and CDR2 YYREEE (reference sequence). V was pared by 7 bases and J by 0 bases, with 9 bases of the junction left unmatched. CDR3 amino acids: CASVSRQGFSGANVLTF. The DNA for the CDR3 is TGTGCCAGCGTCTCGAGACAGGGGTTCTCTGGGGCCAACGTCCTGACTTTC.

This clone turned up a few times. The chain employs TRBV28 and TRBJ1-3; D is perhaps TRBD1 (5 bases). The germline gives CDR1 MDHEN, CDR2 SYDVKM. This CDR3 contains 12 residues. V was trimmed by 2 bases and J by 9 bases, leaving 8 bases between them. CDR3 DNA sequence: TGTGCCAGCAGTTTACCCCAGGGCACCATATATTTT. It specifies CASSLPQGTIYF.

This clone was seen only once. The CDR3 region has the DNA TGCGCCAGCAGCCAAGCCAACTATGGGGGGGCAACCTATGGCTACACCTTC. Protein product: CASSQANYGGATYGYTF. V usage is TRBV4-1 and J usage is TRBJ1-2, with D possibly being TRBD1 (6 bases). CDR3 size: 17 residues. V was shortened by 1 base and J by 4 bases, with 19 bases between the two germline ends. Germline V lookup: CDR1 MGHRA, CDR2 YSYEKL.

A remark on this clone: The sample holds other DNA sequences that translate to the same CDR3. The chain employs TRBV7-5 and TRBJ2-7; the table's D gene call, TRBD2, was not cross checked with the DNA. TRBV7-5 is a known pseudogene. The CDR3 covers 16 residues. CDR3 sequence (DNA): TGTGTCAGAAGCCCCCTCCTCGGTAGGACTCCCTACGAGCAGTACTTC. Translating it yields CVRSPLLGRTPYEQYF.

This sequence joins TRBV20-1 and TRBJ2-1, with D perhaps matching TRBD2 (6 bases). This CDR3 has 14 residues. Trimming removed 3 bases from V and 4 bases from J, with 13 bases in between. Germline V gene data show CDR1 as DFQATT and CDR2 as SNEGSKA (reference sequence). The CDR3 DNA is TGCAGTGCTAGTCAGGGACTCATTTACAATGAGCAGTTCTTC. Amino acid sequence: CSASQGLIYNEQFF.

The chain employs TRBV3-1 (or the pseudogene TRBV3-2) and TRBJ1-5; D may be TRBD1 (6 bases). From germline, CDR1 is LGHDT and CDR2 YNNKEL (reference sequence). CDR3 length equals 13 residues. V lost 10 bases and J 7 bases, leaving 17 bases between the germline ends. The CDR3 is CATRTDSGQPQHF. The DNA of the CDR3 is TGTGCCACCCGGACAGACAGCGGCCAGCCCCAGCATTTT.

The V call is TRBV27, the J call TRBJ2-7; perhaps TRBD2 as D (5 bases). Trimming stripped 9 bases from V and 3 bases from J, with 15 bases between. The CDR3 sequence is 13 residues long. In germline, CDR1 is MNHEY, CDR2 SMNVEV (reference sequence). CDR3 sequence (DNA): TGTGCCAGTTCGCGGACCGGAGGCTACGAGCAGTACTTC. Protein product: CASSRTGGYEQYF.

The rearrangement links TRBV5-1 to TRBJ2-1, with 7 positions matching TRBD1. Germline V gene sequence: CDR1 SGHRS, CDR2 YFSETQ. The CDR3 is 15 amino acids. J lost 0 bases, V lost 0 bases, and 0 bases had no gene match. CDR3 nucleotide sequence: TGCGCCAGCAGCTTGGGGACAGGCTCCTACAATGAGCAGTTCTTC. This translates into CASSLGTGSYNEQFF.

The chain joins TRBV25-1 to TRBJ1-2; 12 positions agree with TRBD1. V lost 8 bases, J lost 7 bases, and 11 bases stayed unmatched. This CDR3 comprises 15 residues. The germline gives CDR1 MGHDK, CDR2 SYGVNS. CDR3 sequence (DNA): TGTGCCAGCTCCCTGACGGGACAGGGGGCCGCTGGCTACACCTTC. Amino acid sequence: CASSLTGQGAAGYTF.

This clone appeared a single time. This chain joins TRBV2 and TRBJ2-1; possible D gene TRBD2, 6 bases. Germline V gene data show CDR1 as SNHLY and CDR2 as FYNNEI. V was clipped by 1 base and J by 8 bases, with 15 bases between them. The CDR3 contains 15 residues. The CDR3 DNA reads as TGTGCCAGCAGTGAAGGGGGCGGGGACGGGCATGAGCAGTTCTTC. Translation: CASSEGGGDGHEQFF.

The chain links TRBV28 to TRBJ1-4; 8 nucleotides agree with TRBD1. Trimming took 4 bases from V and 8 from J; bases not matched to a gene: 9. The germline V gene has CDR1 MDHEN and CDR2 SYDVKM. The CDR3 is made up of 15 amino acids. This chain's CDR3 is CASSSFRQGWEKLFF. The CDR3 DNA is TGTGCCAGCAGTTCCTTCCGACAGGGGTGGGAAAAACTGTTTTTT. The variable domain in full, with the rest retrieved from reference TRBV28 and TRBJ1-4, is DVKVTQSSRYLVKRTGEKVFLECVQDMDHENMFWYRQDPGLGLRLIYFSYDVKMKEKGDIPEGYSVSREKKERFSLILESASTNQTSMYLCASSSFRQGWEKLFFGSGTQLSVL.

The chain joins TRBV5-1 to TRBJ1-1, with D possibly TRBD1 on 5 matching bases. Germline V gene sequence: CDR1 SGHRS, CDR2 YFSETQ. The CDR3 has 15 amino acids. Trimming pared 4 bases from V and 5 bases from J, leaving 18 bases between. The CDR3 nucleotides are TGCGCCAGCAGCCCGTTGAATTTGGGGCGGACTGAAGCTTTCTTT. Amino acid sequence: CASSPLNLGRTEAFF.

V is TRBV5-1 and J is TRBJ1-1, with 9 bases identical to TRBD1. This CDR3 is 14 amino acids long. The germline V gene has CDR1 SGHRS and CDR2 YFSETQ. Trimming removed 3 bases from V and 8 bases from J; junction bases left unmatched: 8. The CDR3 protein is CASSWGPGQGEAFF. The DNA of the CDR3 is TGCGCCAGCAGCTGGGGTCCGGGACAGGGAGAAGCTTTCTTT.

The chain recombines TRBV5-4 with TRBJ2-5; 9 bases match TRBD2. The CDR3 runs 15 residues. Germline V gene data show CDR1 as SGHNT and CDR2 as YYREEE (reference sequence). V trimming: 1 base; J trimming: 5 bases; junction bases outside the gene matches: 6. The CDR3 bases are TGTGCCAGCAGCTTGCAAGCGGGGGGCACGGAGACCCAGTACTTC. Its translation is CASSLQAGGTETQYF.

This chain links TRBV5-1 with TRBJ2-1, with D uncertain. V was pared by 0 bases and J by 1 base, with 5 bases between. The CDR3 spans 14 residues. The germline V gene encodes CDR1 SGHRS and CDR2 YFSETQ. The DNA of the CDR3 is TGCGCCAGCAGCTTGGGAGTATCCTACAATGAGCAGTTCTTC. Residues: CASSLGVSYNEQFF.

CDR3 bases: TGTGCCAGCGGGAGACTAGGGCCCAATGAGCAGTTCTTC. Amino acids: CASGRLGPNEQFF. This rearrangement joins TRBV11-3 to TRBJ2-1, with D maybe TRBD2 (6 bases). Germline V gene data show CDR1 as SGHNT and CDR2 as YENEEA. V was clipped by 8 bases and J by 6 bases, with 14 bases between them. This CDR3 comprises 13 residues.

The chain links TRBV5-4 to TRBJ1-1, with D possibly matching TRBD1 (5 bases). The CDR3 totals 15 residues. In germline, CDR1 is SGHNT, CDR2 YYREEE (reference sequence). Trimming removed 3 bases from V and 3 bases from J, with 15 bases in between. CDR3 sequence: CASSSRVSADTEAFF. In nucleotides, the CDR3 is TGTGCCAGCAGCTCCAGGGTGTCCGCGGACACTGAAGCTTTCTTT.

The V call is TRBV6-2 or TRBV6-3, the J call TRBJ2-2, with 10 bases identical to TRBD1. Germline-derived CDR1 and CDR2 are MNHEY and SVGEGT. V was clipped by 0 bases and J by 3 bases; unmatched bases: 10. The CDR3 runs 19 residues. CDR3 loop: CASSYSRGRGTGDTGELFF. CDR3 DNA: TGTGCCAGCAGTTACTCTCGGGGCCGAGGGACAGGGGACACCGGGGAGCTGTTTTTT.

The chain joins TRBV12-2 to TRBJ2-3; the table names TRBD1, a call not compared with the DNA. TRBV12-2 is a documented pseudogene. This CDR3 spans 14 amino acids. The CDR3 region is CASRFDRLLDTQYF. The CDR3 nucleotides are TGTGCAAGTCGCTTCGACAGACTCTTAGATACGCAGTATTTT.

This clone was detected a few times. V is TRBV7-9 and J is TRBJ2-2; TRBD2 agrees at 12 bases. Trimming took 6 bases from V and 5 from J; bases not matched to a gene: 4. CDR1 SEHNR and CDR2 FQNEAQ come from the germline V gene (reference sequence). The CDR3 runs 15 residues. CDR3 nucleotide sequence: TGTGCCAGCAGATGGACTAGCGGGGAAACCGGGGAGCTGTTTTTT. Translated, it gives CASRWTSGETGELFF.